This TCR beta chain is from a study of T cell changes during pregnancy in multiple sclerosis. The data were produced by immunoSEQ multiplex PCR, yet TCRdb's version contains in-frame clones alone and is incomplete. The table lists roughly 57,000 clones, about 92% of them singletons. The starting material was CD8+ T cells from peripheral blood mononuclear cells, obtained before pregnancy. This TCR came from a female donor with multiple sclerosis, enrolled in a pregnancy study.

In DNA, the CDR3 is TGTGCCAGCAGATCAAACAGCTGGAGCAATCAGCCCCAGCATTTT. This translates into CASRSNSWSNQPQHF. The gene calls are TRBV6-4 and TRBJ1-5; D call uncertain. The ends were cut back, 6 bases at V and 1 base at J, with 13 bases in the middle. This CDR3 region has 15 residues. From germline, CDR1 is MRHNA and CDR2 SNTAGT.